One sample yielded the 3 T cell receptor beta chains listed below, sequenced in a study of CD8+CD57+ T cells in acquired aplastic anemia. CDR3 and TCR beta VDJ profiling relied on genomic DNA as the template. TCRdb re-derived calls from the reads in MiXCR, one entry per CDR3 protein. The sample carries around 180,000 distinct CDR3 sequences, around three fifths recorded once. The sequenced sample was sorted CD4+, CD8+, or CD8+CD57+ T cells (not recorded which) from PBMCs. These receptors were collected from a human donor with severe aplastic anemia or a healthy control (not recorded which).

The V gene is TRBV24-1, the J gene TRBJ2-1; 8 nucleotides match TRBD2. Germline V gene sequence: CDR1 KGHDR, CDR2 SFDVKD. The CDR3 sequence is 15 residues long. J was trimmed by 8 bases and V by 4 bases; bases with no gene match: 9. This CDR3 is CATSEVAGLIHEQFF. The CDR3 coding sequence is TGTGCCACCAGTGAGGTAGCGGGGCTGATCCATGAGCAGTTCTTC.

This chain uses TRBV12-3 or TRBV12-4 with TRBJ2-7; D perhaps matches TRBD2 (5 bases). CDR3 size: 14 residues. V dropped 7 bases and J dropped 6 bases, with 19 bases sitting between them. The CDR3 here is CASTHPGTPSEQYF. The CDR3 coding sequence is TGTGCCAGCACCCATCCGGGAACACCTTCCGAGCAGTACTTC.

This clonotype was seen a handful of times. The J gene is TRBJ1-6, the V gene TRBV5-6, with no clear D. The germline CDR1 and CDR2 sequences are SGHDT and YYEEEE. This CDR3 has 14 amino acids. Trimming shortened V by 0 bases and J by 7 bases, and 8 bases separated the two germline ends. The CDR3 protein is CASSLGWENSPLHF. The CDR3 DNA reads TGTGCCAGCAGCTTGGGGTGGGAAAATTCACCCCTCCACTTT.